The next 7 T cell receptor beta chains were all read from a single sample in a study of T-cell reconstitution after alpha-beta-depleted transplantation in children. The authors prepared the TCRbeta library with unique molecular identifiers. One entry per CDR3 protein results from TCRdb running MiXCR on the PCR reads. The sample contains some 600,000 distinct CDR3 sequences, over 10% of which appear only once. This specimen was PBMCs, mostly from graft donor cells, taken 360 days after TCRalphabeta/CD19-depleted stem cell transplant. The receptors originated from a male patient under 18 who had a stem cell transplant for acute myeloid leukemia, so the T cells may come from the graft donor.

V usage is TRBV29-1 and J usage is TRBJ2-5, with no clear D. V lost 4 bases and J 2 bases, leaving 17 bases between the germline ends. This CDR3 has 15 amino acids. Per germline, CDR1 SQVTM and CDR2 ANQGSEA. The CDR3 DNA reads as TGCAGCGTTGCCCCCCTTAGCACAAATCAAGAGACCCAGTACTTC. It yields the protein CSVAPLSTNQETQYF.

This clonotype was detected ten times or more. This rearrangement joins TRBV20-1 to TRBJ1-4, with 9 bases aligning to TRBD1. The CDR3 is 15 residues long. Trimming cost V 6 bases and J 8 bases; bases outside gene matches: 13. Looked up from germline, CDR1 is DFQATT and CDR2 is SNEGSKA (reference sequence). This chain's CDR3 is CSATTGTGPGEKLFF. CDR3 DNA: TGCAGTGCCACCACCGGGACAGGGCCAGGGGAAAAACTGTTTTTT.

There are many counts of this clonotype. CDR3: CASSPIFGEQYF. In DNA form, the CDR3 reads TGTGCCAGCAGCCCCATCTTTGGCGAGCAGTACTTC. The chain uses TRBV12-3 or TRBV12-4 and TRBJ2-7; no clear D gene. This CDR3 is built from 12 residues. V was shortened by 6 bases and J by 6 bases, with 12 bases between the two germline ends.

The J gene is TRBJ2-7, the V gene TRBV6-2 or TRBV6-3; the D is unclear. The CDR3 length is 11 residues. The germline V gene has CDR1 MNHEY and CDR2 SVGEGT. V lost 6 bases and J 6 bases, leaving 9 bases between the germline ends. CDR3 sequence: CASSWIREQYF. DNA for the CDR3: TGTGCCAGCAGCTGGATCCGCGAGCAGTACTTC.

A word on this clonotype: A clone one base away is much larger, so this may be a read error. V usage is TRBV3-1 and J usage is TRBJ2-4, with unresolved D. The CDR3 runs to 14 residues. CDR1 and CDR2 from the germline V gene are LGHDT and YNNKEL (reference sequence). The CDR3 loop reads CSSSPRDTKNIQYF. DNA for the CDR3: TGTTCCAGCAGCCCGCGTGACACGAAAAACATTCAGTACTTC. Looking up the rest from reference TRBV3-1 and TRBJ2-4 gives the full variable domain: DTAVSQTPKYLVTQMGNDKSIKCEQNLGHDTMYWYKQDSKKFLKIMFSYNNKELIINETVPNRFSPKSPDKAHLNLHINSLELGDSAVYFCSSSPRDTKNIQYFGAGTRLSVL.

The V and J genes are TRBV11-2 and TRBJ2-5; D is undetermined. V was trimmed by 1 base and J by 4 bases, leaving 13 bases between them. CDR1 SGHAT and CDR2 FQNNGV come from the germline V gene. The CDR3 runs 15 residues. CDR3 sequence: CASSLGLWMGETQYF. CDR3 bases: TGTGCCAGCAGCTTAGGACTCTGGATGGGAGAGACCCAGTACTTC.

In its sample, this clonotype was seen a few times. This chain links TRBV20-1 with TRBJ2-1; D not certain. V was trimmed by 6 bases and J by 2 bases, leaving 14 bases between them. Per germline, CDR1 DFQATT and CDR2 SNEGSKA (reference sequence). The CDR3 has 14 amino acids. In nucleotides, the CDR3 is TGCAGTGCCTCCGGACCGTTTCCCTACAATGAGCAGTTCTTC. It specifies CSASGPFPYNEQFF.